The sequence of this T cell receptor (beta chain) was determined in a study of T cells expressing NK-cell markers (TCRdb year 2020). Background for the entire study: Three sorted T-cell subsets (CD3+CD56+NKG2C+, CD3+CD56+NKG2C- and CD3+CD56-NKG2C+) from several donors had their TCR beta-chain repertoires profiled. Among the eight sequenced donors, seven were HCMV-seropositive and one was HCMV-seronegative. The eight sequenced donors were randomly selected healthy volunteers, three men and five women. The libraries were sequenced on Illumina HiSeq 2000/2500, MiSeq or NextSeq, producing 2 x 150 bp reads. The investigation overall reported the following: It remained unclear whether the expanded NKG2C-expressing T cell clones were specific for HCMV antigens. In roughly six donors, the dominant CD3+CD56+NKG2C+ clonotypes were among the top 10 CD8+ clonotypes and accounted for 1.0-7.0% of CD8+ T cells. Those dominant clonotypes were again the most abundant among CD3+CD56-NKG2C+ cells in a handful of donors, at roughly 25-60.1%.

To determine HCMV serostatus, a commercial ELISA kit was used to detect HCMV-specific IgG in serum. Peripheral blood mononuclear cells were isolated from blood by Ficoll density gradient centrifugation. The CDR3 numbers 18 residues from cysteine through phenylalanine. There is no recorded DNA. Based on the germline V gene, the CDR1 and CDR2 sequences are SGHAT and FQNNGV. For this clonotype: Which antigen it targets is not known.

The instrument was an Illumina HiSeq 2000. TCR beta cDNA libraries were prepared using 5'RACE template switching, which introduced a universal primer site and unique molecular identifiers. Priming for cDNA synthesis came from the TCR beta constant segment, and two successive PCR amplification steps followed. For the original study's pipeline: MIGEC handled demultiplexing of the reads and grouping by UMI, while MiTCR was used to assemble and quantify clonotypes. To remove erroneous sequences, TCR cDNA sequences were retained only when supported by two or more reads. Downstream repertoire analysis used the tcR package, and clonotypes were matched across fractions by CDR3 nucleotide sequence plus V segment. VDJmatch was used to annotate antigen specificity against VDJdb, with one amino acid substitution in CDR3 permitted. Following TCRdb reprocessing, every CDR3 protein sequence forms one entry, and DNA is not provided. The authors' filters were not applied to this entry. The data table for this sample lists 500,000 to 600,000 distinct CDR3 sequences. Clones ranked in the top ten supply about 3.6% of the sample.

The receptor chain draws on TRBV11-2 and TRBJ2-2; the TRBD1 assignment by TCRdb is unverifiable without DNA. The origin of this receptor is a man younger than 30 in good health. Donor details come from another sample of the same person, matched by shared clones. The source material was blood T cells: a sorted CD56 or NKG2C T cell subset, CD4+ or CD8+ T cells, or bulk PBMC T cells (not recorded which). This receptor carries the CDR3 CASSFPRGPKMNTGELFF.